This entry lists 15 T cell receptor beta chains sequenced from one sample in a study of patients and donors after allogeneic stem cell transplantation. TCRdb re-analysed the RT-PCR reads in MiXCR, keeping a single row per CDR3 protein. The table lists about 960,000 distinct CDR3 sequences, under 20% of them singletons, with under 6.5% in the top ten. The sequenced sample consisted of blood, either unsorted or a sorted T cell fraction (not recorded which). The receptor source for this set is a human donor who was either an allogeneic HSCT recipient or a stem cell or donor lymphocyte infusion donor (not recorded which). It is not recorded whose cells these are; they may come from a transplant donor.

V and J are TRBV15 and TRBJ1-4, with D possibly matching TRBD1 (6 bases). V was clipped by 0 bases and J by 8 bases, with 19 bases between them. CDR1 and CDR2 (germline): LNHNV, YYDKDF (reference sequence). This CDR3 spans 17 amino acids. CDR3 loop: CATSRDGGGGGREKLFF. The CDR3 DNA reads TGTGCCACCAGCAGAGATGGTGGTGGGGGGGGCCGGGAAAAACTGTTTTTT. Drawing the rest from reference TRBV15 and TRBJ1-4, the complete variable domain is DAMVIQNPRYQVTQFGKPVTLSCSQTLNHNVMYWYQQKSSQAPKLLFHYYDKDFNNEADTPDNFQSRRPNTSFCFLDIRSPGLGDTAMYLCATSRDGGGGGREKLFFGSGTQLSVL.

The chain carries TRBV5-1 and TRBJ2-6; the D gene is possibly TRBD1 (6 bases). With 5 bases removed from V and 4 bases from J, the gap between germline ends came to 10 bases. CDR3 length: 14 amino acids. Germline loops: CDR1 SGHRS, CDR2 YFSETQ. Written as DNA, the CDR3 is TGCGCCAGCAGTCAGGGACACGGGGCCAACGTCCTGACTTTC. It specifies CASSQGHGANVLTF.

In its sample, this clonotype was seen a few times. The chain is built from TRBV12-3 or TRBV12-4 and TRBJ1-2; the match to TRBD1 covers 7 bases. With V trimmed by 0 bases and J by 6 bases, 4 bases remained unmatched. The CDR3 has 14 residues. The CDR3 reads CASSLAYRGHGYTF. The DNA of the CDR3 is TGTGCCAGCAGTTTAGCGTACAGGGGTCATGGCTACACCTTC.

The rearrangement links TRBV5-6 to TRBJ1-5; D might be TRBD1 (5 bases). The CDR3 sequence is 15 residues long. Trimming pared 3 bases from V and 4 bases from J, leaving 14 bases between. CDR1 and CDR2 from the germline V gene are SGHDT and YYEEEE. The CDR3 sequence: CASSYGTAINQPQHF. The DNA of the CDR3 is TGTGCCAGCAGCTACGGGACGGCGATTAATCAGCCCCAGCATTTT.

In this sample, this clonotype turned up a few times. V usage is TRBV27 and J usage is TRBJ2-7; D tentatively reads TRBD1 or TRBD2 (6 bases each). Per germline, CDR1 MNHEY and CDR2 SMNVEV (reference sequence). The CDR3 is 14 amino acids. The V end was cut by 3 bases, the J end by 6 bases, with 15 bases between. CDR3 nucleotide sequence: TGTGCCAGCAGTTTTGGTAGTGGGGGGCTCGAGCAGTACTTC. This encodes CASSFGSGGLEQYF.

This clonotype turned up a few times. The chain recombines TRBV2 with TRBJ2-2; TRBD2 matches 8 bases. The CDR3 runs to 14 residues. Germline V lookup: CDR1 SNHLY, CDR2 FYNNEI. After removal of 7 bases from V and 6 bases from J, the junction contained 7 bases not matched to a gene. CDR3 DNA sequence: TGTGCCAGCACACGGGGGGGCCAGGCCGGGGAGCTGTTTTTT. Its translation is CASTRGGQAGELFF. Using reference TRBV2 and TRBJ2-2 for the parts outside the CDR3, the full variable domain is EPEVTQTPSHQVTQMGQEVILRCVPISNHLYFYWYRQILGQKVEFLVSFYNNEISEKSEIFDDQFSVERPDGSNFTLKIRSTKLEDSAMYFCASTRGGQAGELFFGEGSRLTVL.

V and J are TRBV25-1 and TRBJ1-5; D gene ambiguous. V was pared by 1 base and J by 4 bases, with 14 bases between. The CDR3 is 16 amino acids. The germline gives CDR1 MGHDK, CDR2 SYGVNS. The CDR3 DNA is TGTGCCAGCAGTGAATTACGCGGGAGCGGAAATCAGCCCCAGCATTTT. It yields the protein CASSELRGSGNQPQHF.

This chain joins TRBV5-1 and TRBJ2-4; TRBD1 aligns across 7 bases. Germline lookup yields CDR1 SGHRS and CDR2 YFSETQ. V lost 4 bases to trimming and J lost 3 bases; unmatched junction nucleotides: 7. The CDR3 is 15 residues long. The CDR3 reads CASSPAGTDKNIQYF. The DNA for the CDR3 is TGCGCCAGCAGCCCCGCCGGGACAGACAAAAACATTCAGTACTTC.

CDR3 residues: CASSQSAWPHGYTF. CDR3 in DNA: TGTGCCAGCAGCCAATCCGCATGGCCCCATGGCTACACCTTC. This chain joins TRBV16 and TRBJ1-2; unclear D gene. V was trimmed by 0 bases and J by 6 bases, leaving 11 bases between them. Germline V CDR1 and CDR2: KGHSY, FQNENV. The CDR3 sequence is 14 residues long. The complete variable domain, with remaining parts taken from reference TRBV16 and TRBJ1-2, reads GEEVAQTPKHLVRGEGQKAKLYCAPIKGHSYVFWYQQVLKNEFKFLISFQNENVFDETGMPKERFSAKCLPNSPCSLEIQATKLEDSAVYFCASSQSAWPHGYTFGSGTRLTVV.

DNA of the CDR3: TGTGCCAGCAGCTTTTGGACAGGTAGAGATTCACCCCTCCACTTT. It encodes CASSFWTGRDSPLHF. This chain joins TRBV7-2 and TRBJ1-6; 7 nucleotides align to TRBD1. Germline V lookup: CDR1 SGHTA, CDR2 FQGNSA. The CDR3 spans 15 residues. V lost 3 bases to trimming and J lost 8 bases; unmatched junction nucleotides: 7.

This clonotype was seen a few times. This chain joins TRBV20-1 and TRBJ1-1; D gene uncertain. Germline V lookup: CDR1 DFQATT, CDR2 SNEGSKA (reference sequence). The V and J ends lost 3 bases and 0 bases respectively, with 8 bases between them. CDR3 length: 13 residues. The DNA of the CDR3 is TGCAGTGCTAGCTCGGGAATGAACACTGAAGCTTTCTTT. This translates into CSASSGMNTEAFF.

The V gene is TRBV12-3 or TRBV12-4, the J gene TRBJ1-2; D is perhaps TRBD1 (5 bases). V dropped 3 bases and J dropped 8 bases, with 16 bases sitting between them. The CDR3 is 14 residues long. The CDR3 loop reads CASSFKTVPHGYTF. The CDR3 DNA reads TGTGCCAGCAGTTTCAAGACAGTCCCTCACGGCTACACCTTC.

The V and J genes are TRBV7-9 and TRBJ1-6; no reliable D call. V lost 6 bases and J lost 6, with 9 bases in between. Germline lookup yields CDR1 SEHNR and CDR2 FQNEAQ (reference sequence). The CDR3 runs to 13 residues. The CDR3 sequence is CASRDKGNSPLHF. The DNA of the CDR3 is TGTGCCAGCAGAGATAAGGGTAATTCACCCCTCCACTTT.

The chain joins TRBV10-1 to TRBJ2-7, with 10 nucleotides matching TRBD2. The ends lost 3 bases at V and 3 bases at J; junction bases unmatched: 14. Germline V gene data show CDR1 as WNHNN and CDR2 as SYGVQD (reference sequence). The length of the CDR3 is 18 residues. CDR3 nucleotide sequence: TGCGCCAGCAGTGACTGGGGGCCAGCTAGCGGGAGAATCTACGAGCAGTACTTC. Translated, it gives CASSDWGPASGRIYEQYF.

The table lists this clonotype with a few counts. The V call is TRBV5-8, the J call TRBJ1-2, with a weak D call TRBD1 (6 bases). The germline CDR1 and CDR2 sequences are SGHTS and YDEGEE. V was clipped by 5 bases and J by 6 bases, with 17 bases between them. There are 14 residues in the CDR3. The CDR3 spells CASSRITGLNGYTF. CDR3 DNA sequence: TGTGCCAGCAGTCGCATTACAGGGTTAAATGGCTACACCTTC.